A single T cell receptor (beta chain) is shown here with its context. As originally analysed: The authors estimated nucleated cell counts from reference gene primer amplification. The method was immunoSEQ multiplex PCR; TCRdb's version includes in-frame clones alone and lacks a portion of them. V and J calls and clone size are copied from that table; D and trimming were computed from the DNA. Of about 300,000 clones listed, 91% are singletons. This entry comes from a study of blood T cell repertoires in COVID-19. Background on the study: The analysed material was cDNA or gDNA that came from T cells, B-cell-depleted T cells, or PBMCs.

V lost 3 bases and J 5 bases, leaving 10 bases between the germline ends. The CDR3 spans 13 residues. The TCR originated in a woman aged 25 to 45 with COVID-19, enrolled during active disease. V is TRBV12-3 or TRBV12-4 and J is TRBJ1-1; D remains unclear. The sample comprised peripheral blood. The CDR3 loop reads CASSFTGRTEAFF. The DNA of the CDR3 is TGTGCCAGCAGTTTTACGGGGAGAACTGAAGCTTTCTTT.